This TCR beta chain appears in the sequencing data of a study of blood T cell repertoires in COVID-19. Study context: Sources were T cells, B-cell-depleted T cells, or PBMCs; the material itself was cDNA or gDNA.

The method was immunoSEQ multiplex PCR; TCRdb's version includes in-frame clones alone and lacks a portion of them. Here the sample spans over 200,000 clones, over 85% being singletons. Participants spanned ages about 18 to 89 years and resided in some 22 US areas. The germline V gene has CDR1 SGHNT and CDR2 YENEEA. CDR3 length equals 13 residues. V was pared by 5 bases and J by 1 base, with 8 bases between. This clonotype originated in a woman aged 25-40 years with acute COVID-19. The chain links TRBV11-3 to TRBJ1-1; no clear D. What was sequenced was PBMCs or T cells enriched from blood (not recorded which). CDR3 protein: CASSGSWNTEAFF. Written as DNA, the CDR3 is TGTGCCAGCAGCGGTAGCTGGAACACTGAAGCTTTCTTT. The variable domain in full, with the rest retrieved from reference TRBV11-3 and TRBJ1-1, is EAGVVQSPRYKIIEKKQPVAFWCNPISGHNTLYWYLQNLGQGPELLIRYENEEAVDDSQLPKDRFSAERLKGVDSTLKIQPAELGDSAVYLCASSGSWNTEAFFGQGTRLTVV.